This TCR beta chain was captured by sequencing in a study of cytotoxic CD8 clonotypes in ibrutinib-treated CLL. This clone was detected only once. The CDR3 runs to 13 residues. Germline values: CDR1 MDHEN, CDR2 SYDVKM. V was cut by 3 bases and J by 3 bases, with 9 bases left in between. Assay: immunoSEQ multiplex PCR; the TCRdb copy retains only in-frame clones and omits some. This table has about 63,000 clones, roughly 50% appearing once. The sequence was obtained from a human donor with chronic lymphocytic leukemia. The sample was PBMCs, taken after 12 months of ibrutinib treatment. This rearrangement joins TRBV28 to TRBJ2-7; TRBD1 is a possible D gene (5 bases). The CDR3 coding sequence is TGTGCCAGCAGTTTCACAGGAAACTACGAGCAGTACTTC. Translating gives CASSFTGNYEQYF.